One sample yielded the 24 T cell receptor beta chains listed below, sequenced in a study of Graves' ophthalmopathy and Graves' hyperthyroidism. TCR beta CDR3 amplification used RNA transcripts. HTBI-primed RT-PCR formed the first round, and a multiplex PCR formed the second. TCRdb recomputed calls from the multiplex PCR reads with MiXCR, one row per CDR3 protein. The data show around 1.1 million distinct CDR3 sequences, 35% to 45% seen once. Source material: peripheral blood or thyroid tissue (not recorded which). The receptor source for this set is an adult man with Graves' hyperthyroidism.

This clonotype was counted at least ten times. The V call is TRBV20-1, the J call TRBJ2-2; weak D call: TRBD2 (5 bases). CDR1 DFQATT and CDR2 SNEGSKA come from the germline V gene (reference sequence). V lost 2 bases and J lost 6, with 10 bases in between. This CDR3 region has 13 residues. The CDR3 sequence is CSARNLASGELFF. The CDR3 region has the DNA TGCAGTGCTAGAAACCTAGCTTCCGGGGAGCTGTTTTTT.

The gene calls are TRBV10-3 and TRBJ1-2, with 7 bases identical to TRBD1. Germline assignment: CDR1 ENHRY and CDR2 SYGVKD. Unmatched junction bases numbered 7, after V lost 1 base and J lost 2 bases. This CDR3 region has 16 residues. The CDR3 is CAISELGQTSNYGYTF. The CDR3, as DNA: TGTGCCATCAGTGAGTTGGGACAGACGAGCAACTATGGCTACACCTTC.

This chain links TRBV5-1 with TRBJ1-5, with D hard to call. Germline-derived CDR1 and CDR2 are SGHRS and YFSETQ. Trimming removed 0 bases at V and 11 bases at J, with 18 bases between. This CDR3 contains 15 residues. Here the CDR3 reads CASSLAGEKEETQHF. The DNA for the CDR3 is TGCGCCAGCAGCTTGGCGGGAGAGAAGGAGGAGACCCAGCATTTT.

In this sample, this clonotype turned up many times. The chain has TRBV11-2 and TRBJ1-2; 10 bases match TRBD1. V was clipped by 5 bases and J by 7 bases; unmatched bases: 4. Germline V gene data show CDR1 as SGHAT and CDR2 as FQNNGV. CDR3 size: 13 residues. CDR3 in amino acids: CASSPGTGVGYTF. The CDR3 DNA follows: TGTGCCAGCAGCCCCGGGACAGGGGTTGGCTACACCTTC.

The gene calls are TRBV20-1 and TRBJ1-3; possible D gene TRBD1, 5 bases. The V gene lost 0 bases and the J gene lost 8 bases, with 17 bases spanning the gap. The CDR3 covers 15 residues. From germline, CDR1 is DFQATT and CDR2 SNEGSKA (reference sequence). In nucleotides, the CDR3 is TGCAGTGCTAGAGATCTGGGGGAGGACTCAGACACCATATATTTT. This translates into CSARDLGEDSDTIYF.

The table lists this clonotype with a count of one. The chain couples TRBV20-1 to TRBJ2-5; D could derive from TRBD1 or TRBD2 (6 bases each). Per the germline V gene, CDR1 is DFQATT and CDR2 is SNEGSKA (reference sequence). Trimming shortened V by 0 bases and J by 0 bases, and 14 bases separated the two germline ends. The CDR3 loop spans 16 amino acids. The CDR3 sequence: CSARDSGGPYQETQYF. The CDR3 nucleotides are TGCAGTGCTAGAGATTCCGGGGGCCCGTACCAAGAGACCCAGTACTTC.

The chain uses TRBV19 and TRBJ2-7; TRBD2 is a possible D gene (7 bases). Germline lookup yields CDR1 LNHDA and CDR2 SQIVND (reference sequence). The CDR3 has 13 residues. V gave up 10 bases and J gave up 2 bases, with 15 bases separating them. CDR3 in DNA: TGTGCCACCGTGGACAGCGGGGCCTACGAGCAGTACTTC. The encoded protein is CATVDSGAYEQYF.

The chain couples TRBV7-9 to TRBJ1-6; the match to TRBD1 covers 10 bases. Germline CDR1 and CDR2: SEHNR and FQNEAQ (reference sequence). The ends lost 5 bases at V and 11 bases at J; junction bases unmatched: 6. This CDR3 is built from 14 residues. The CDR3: CASSEEGQGTPLHF. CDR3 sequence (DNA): TGTGCCAGCAGCGAAGAGGGACAGGGGACACCCCTCCACTTT.

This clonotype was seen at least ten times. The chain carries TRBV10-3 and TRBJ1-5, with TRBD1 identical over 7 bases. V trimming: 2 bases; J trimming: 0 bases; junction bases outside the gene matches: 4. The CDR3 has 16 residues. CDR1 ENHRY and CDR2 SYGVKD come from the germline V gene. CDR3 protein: CAISEAGTDSNQPQHF. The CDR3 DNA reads TGTGCCATCAGTGAGGCCGGGACAGATAGCAATCAGCCCCAGCATTTT.

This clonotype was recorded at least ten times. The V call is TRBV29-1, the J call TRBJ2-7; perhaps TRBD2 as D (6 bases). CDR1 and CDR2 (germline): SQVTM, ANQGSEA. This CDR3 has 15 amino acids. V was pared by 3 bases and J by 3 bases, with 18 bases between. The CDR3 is CSVEAETGLLYEQYF. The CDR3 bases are TGCAGCGTTGAGGCGGAGACGGGACTCCTCTACGAGCAGTACTTC.

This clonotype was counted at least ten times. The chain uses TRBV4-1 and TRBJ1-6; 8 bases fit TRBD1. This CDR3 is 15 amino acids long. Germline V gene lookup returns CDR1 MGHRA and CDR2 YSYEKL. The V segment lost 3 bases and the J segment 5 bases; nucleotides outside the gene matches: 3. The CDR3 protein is CASSHPDRDNSPLHF. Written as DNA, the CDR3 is TGCGCCAGCAGCCACCCGGACAGGGATAATTCACCCCTCCACTTT.

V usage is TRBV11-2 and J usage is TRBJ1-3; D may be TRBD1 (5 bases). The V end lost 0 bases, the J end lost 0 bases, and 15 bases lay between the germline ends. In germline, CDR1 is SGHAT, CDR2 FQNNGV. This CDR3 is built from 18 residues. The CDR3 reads CASSLDHRDRYSGNTIYF. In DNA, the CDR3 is TGTGCCAGCAGCTTAGATCATCGGGACCGATACTCTGGAAACACCATATATTTT. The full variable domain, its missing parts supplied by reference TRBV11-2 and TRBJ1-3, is EAGVAQSPRYKIIEKRQSVAFWCNPISGHATLYWYQQILGQGPKLLIQFQNNGVVDDSQLPKDRFSAERLKGVDSTLKIQPAKLEDSAVYLCASSLDHRDRYSGNTIYFGEGSWLTVV.

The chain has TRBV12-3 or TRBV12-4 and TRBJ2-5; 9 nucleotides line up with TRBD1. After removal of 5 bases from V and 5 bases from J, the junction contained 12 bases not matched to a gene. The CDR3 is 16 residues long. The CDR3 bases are TGTGCCAGCAGTCCCACGAACAGGGGGCTAAGGGAGACCCAGTACTTC. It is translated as CASSPTNRGLRETQYF.

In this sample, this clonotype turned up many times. The CDR3 sequence is CSVATRRGGWQPQHF. The CDR3 DNA follows: TGCAGCGTTGCAACCCGGCGGGGGGGATGGCAGCCCCAGCATTTT. The rearrangement uses TRBV29-1 and TRBJ1-5; TRBD1 might be the D (5 bases). Trimming left V 4 bases short and J 7 bases short, with 20 bases between. CDR3 length equals 15 residues. Germline V lookup: CDR1 SQVTM, CDR2 ANQGSEA.

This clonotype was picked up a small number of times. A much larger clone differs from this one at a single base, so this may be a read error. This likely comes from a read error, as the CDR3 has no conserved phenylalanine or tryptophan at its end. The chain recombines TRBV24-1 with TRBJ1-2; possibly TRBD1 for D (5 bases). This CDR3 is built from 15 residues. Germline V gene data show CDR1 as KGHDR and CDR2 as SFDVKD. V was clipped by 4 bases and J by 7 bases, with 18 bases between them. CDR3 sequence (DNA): TGTGCCACCAGTGAACCAGGGATGGCTCATGGTGGCTACACCCTC. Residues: CATSEPGMAHGGYTL.

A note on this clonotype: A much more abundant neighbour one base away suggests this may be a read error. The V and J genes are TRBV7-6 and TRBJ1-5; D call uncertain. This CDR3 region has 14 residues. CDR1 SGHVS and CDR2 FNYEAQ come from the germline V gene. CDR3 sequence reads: CASSLGPINQPRHF. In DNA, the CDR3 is TGTGCCAGCAGCTTAGGTCCGATCAATCAGCCCCGGCATTTT.

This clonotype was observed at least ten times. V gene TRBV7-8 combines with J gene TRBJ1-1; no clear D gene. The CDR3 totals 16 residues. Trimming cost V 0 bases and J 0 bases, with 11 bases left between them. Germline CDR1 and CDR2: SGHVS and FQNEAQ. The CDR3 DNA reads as TGTGCCAGCAGCTTAGCGTTATCATTGATGAACACTGAAGCTTTCTTT. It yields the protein CASSLALSLMNTEAFF.

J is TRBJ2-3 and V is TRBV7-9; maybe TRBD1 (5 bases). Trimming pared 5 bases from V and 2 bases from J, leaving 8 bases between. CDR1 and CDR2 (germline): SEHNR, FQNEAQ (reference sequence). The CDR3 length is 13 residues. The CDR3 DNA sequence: TGTGCCAGCAGCCCGGACACCACAGATACGCAGTATTTT. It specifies CASSPDTTDTQYF.

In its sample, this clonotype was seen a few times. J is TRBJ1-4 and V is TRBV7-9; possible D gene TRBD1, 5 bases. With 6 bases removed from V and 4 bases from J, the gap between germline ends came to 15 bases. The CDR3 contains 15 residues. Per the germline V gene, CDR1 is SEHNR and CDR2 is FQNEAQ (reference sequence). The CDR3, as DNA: TGTGCCAGCAGACAAGCCGGGACGTATAATGAAAAACTGTTTTTT. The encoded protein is CASRQAGTYNEKLFF.

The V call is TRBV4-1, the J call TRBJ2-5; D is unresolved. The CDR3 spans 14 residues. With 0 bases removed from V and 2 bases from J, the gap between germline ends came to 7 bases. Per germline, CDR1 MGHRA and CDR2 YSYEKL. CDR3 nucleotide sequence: TGCGCCAGCAGCCAAGATCCCAGACAAGAGACCCAGTACTTC. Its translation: CASSQDPRQETQYF.

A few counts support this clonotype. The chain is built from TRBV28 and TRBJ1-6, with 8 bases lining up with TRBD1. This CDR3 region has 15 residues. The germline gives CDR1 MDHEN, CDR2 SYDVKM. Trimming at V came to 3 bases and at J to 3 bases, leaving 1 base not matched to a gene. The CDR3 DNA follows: TGTGCCAGCAGTTTCAGGGGGCACTATAATTCACCCCTCCACTTT. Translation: CASSFRGHYNSPLHF.

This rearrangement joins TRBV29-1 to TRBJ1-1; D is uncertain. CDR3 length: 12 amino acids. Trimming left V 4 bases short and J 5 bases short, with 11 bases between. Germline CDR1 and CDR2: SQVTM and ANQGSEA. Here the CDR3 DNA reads TGCAGCGTTGGAGGAGGGTTGACTGAAGCTTTCTTT. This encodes CSVGGGLTEAFF.

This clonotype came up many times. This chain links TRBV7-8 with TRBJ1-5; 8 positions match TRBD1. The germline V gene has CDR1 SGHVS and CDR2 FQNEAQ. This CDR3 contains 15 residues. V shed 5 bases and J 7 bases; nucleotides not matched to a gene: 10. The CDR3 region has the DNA TGTGCCAGCAGCCATGACAGGGGAAGATACCAGCCCCAGCATTTT. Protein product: CASSHDRGRYQPQHF.

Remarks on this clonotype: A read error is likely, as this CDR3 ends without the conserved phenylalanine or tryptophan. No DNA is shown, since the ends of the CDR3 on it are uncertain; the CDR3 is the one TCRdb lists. The CDR3 sequence: CASSSRDR. This sequence joins TRBV7-9 and TRBJ2-5; TRBD1, the table's D call, was not compared with the DNA. Looked up from germline, CDR1 is SEHNR and CDR2 is FQNEAQ (reference sequence). Counting both end residues, the CDR3 totals 8 amino acids.